Below are 5 T cell receptor beta chains sequenced from a single sample in a study of CD8+ T cells in alopecia areata. Sequencing used cDNA as its template, made by extracting RNA and reverse transcribing it. Libraries were prepared by immunoSEQ multiplex PCR; TCRdb keeps only in-frame clonotypes and omits some of them. The table shows fewer than 200,000 clones, with about 60% occurring only once. The source was CD4+ T cells sorted from blood, collected at week 0. These TCRs come from a human donor with alopecia areata.

The chain has TRBV19 and TRBJ1-5, with 9 bases that match TRBD1. J was trimmed by 2 bases and V by 6 bases; bases with no gene match: 11. CDR3 length: 17 residues. Germline V gene lookup returns CDR1 LNHDA and CDR2 SQIVND (reference sequence). In DNA form, the CDR3 reads TGTGCCAGTAGATACCGAGCTACAGGGGGCGGCAATCAGCCCCAGCATTTT. The encoded protein is CASRYRATGGGNQPQHF.

This chain links TRBV29-1 with TRBJ2-4; weak D call: TRBD1 (6 bases). In germline, CDR1 is SQVTM, CDR2 ANQGSEA. V lost 2 bases and J 7 bases, leaving 9 bases between the germline ends. This CDR3 is 12 amino acids long. The CDR3 DNA reads as TGCAGCGTTGAAACAGGGTTCAACATTCAGTACTTC. It specifies CSVETGFNIQYF.

V gene TRBV15 combines with J gene TRBJ2-3; no clear D. This CDR3 is built from 16 residues. V lost 2 bases and J lost 0, with 12 bases in between. Germline V gene sequence: CDR1 LNHNV, CDR2 YYDKDF (reference sequence). CDR3 bases: TGTGCCACCAGCAGAAGTTCTCCCACTAGCACAGATACGCAGTATTTT. As protein: CATSRSSPTSTDTQYF.

This clone has just one count. V is TRBV6-1 and J is TRBJ1-1; no firm D call. Germline V lookup: CDR1 MNHNS, CDR2 SASEGT. The CDR3 length is 15 residues. V lost 0 bases, J lost 2 bases, and 10 bases lay in between. The CDR3 region has the DNA TGTGCCAGCAGTGAAGCGGCAACGGCAAACACTGAAGCTTTCTTT. Translated: CASSEAATANTEAFF.

The rearrangement uses TRBV5-6 and TRBJ1-2; the D is unclear. V lost 1 base and J lost 4, with 11 bases in between. This CDR3 is 14 amino acids long. Looked up from germline, CDR1 is SGHDT and CDR2 is YYEEEE. CDR3 DNA: TGTGCCAGCAGCTTGAAACAGCCACTCTATGGCTACACCTTC. Protein sequence: CASSLKQPLYGYTF.